The 9 T cell receptor beta chains below were found in one sample sequenced in a study of technical replicates of blood from a few donors. Sequencing used immunoSEQ multiplex PCR; TCRdb keeps in-frame clones, though not all of them. The sample gives fewer than 100,000 clones, almost 96% of which show up once; 0.22% is in the top ten. Input material: T cells isolated from PBMCs. The source is a human donor in good health.

The rearrangement joins TRBV29-1 to TRBJ1-2, with D maybe TRBD1 (6 bases). The CDR3 runs to 12 residues. Germline values: CDR1 SQVTM, CDR2 ANQGSEA. V was trimmed by 4 bases and J by 1 base, leaving 7 bases between them. The CDR3 nucleotides read TGCAGCGTTGCGGACAGTAACTATGGCTACACCTTC. Residues: CSVADSNYGYTF. The whole variable domain, remainder taken from reference TRBV29-1 and TRBJ1-2, is SAVISQKPSRDICQRGTSLTIQCQVDSQVTMMFWYRQQPGQSLTLIATANQGSEATYESGFVIDKFPISRPNLTFSTLTVSNMSPEDSSIYLCSVADSNYGYTFGSGTRLTVV.

The J gene is TRBJ2-2, the V gene TRBV27; no firm D call. V lost 4 bases to trimming and J lost 7 bases, with 4 bases between them. The CDR3 loop spans 11 amino acids. Per germline, CDR1 MNHEY and CDR2 SMNVEV (reference sequence). DNA of the CDR3: TGTGCCAGCAGTTCGGGCGGGGAGCTGTTTTTT. This codes for CASSSGGELFF.

The gene calls are TRBV10-1 and TRBJ2-3, with 11 bases aligning to TRBD2. Per the germline V gene, CDR1 is WNHNN and CDR2 is SYGVQD (reference sequence). Trimming took 0 bases from V and 6 from J; bases not matched to a gene: 2. The CDR3 is 15 amino acids. In DNA, the CDR3 is TGCGCCAGCAGTGAGTCTAGCGGGGGGGCCGATACGCAGTATTTT. Protein product: CASSESSGGADTQYF.

The rearrangement joins TRBV19 to TRBJ1-4; D unclear. CDR1 and CDR2 from the germline V gene are LNHDA and SQIVND (reference sequence). The length of the CDR3 is 14 residues. V was shortened by 3 bases and J by 5 bases, with 10 bases between the two germline ends. CDR3 DNA: TGTGCCAGTAGTATTGAGACGGAGAATGAAAAACTGTTTTTT. Protein sequence: CASSIETENEKLFF.

The chain couples TRBV29-1 to TRBJ2-5; 7 nucleotides line up with TRBD1. The CDR3 extends over 11 amino acids. The V segment lost 5 bases and the J segment 4 bases; nucleotides outside the gene matches: 1. Germline V lookup: CDR1 SQVTM, CDR2 ANQGSEA. Written as DNA, the CDR3 is TGCAGCGTTAGACAGGGAGAGACCCAGTACTTC. Translating gives CSVRQGETQYF.

The chain combines TRBV14 with TRBJ2-7, with D possibly being TRBD1 (7 bases). Trimming took 4 bases from V and 5 from J, leaving 18 bases between them. Per germline, CDR1 SGHDN and CDR2 FVKESK. CDR3 length: 15 amino acids. CDR3 nucleotides: TGTGCCAGCAGCCCTCTAGACAGGGACTTCGACGAGCAGTACTTC. Residues: CASSPLDRDFDEQYF.

This chain links TRBV19 with TRBJ2-1, with D maybe TRBD1 (7 bases). Germline V gene lookup returns CDR1 LNHDA and CDR2 SQIVND (reference sequence). CDR3 size: 16 residues. The V gene lost 5 bases and the J gene lost 3 bases, with 17 bases spanning the gap. CDR3 sequence reads: CASSPRGERNYNEQFF. The CDR3 coding sequence is TGTGCCAGTAGTCCCAGGGGGGAGAGGAACTACAATGAGCAGTTCTTC.

The J gene is TRBJ2-7, the V gene TRBV6-1; D unclear. CDR1 is MNHNS, CDR2 SASEGT, per germline. This CDR3 comprises 13 residues. The V end lost 5 bases, the J end lost 1 base, and 9 bases lay between the germline ends. CDR3 nucleotide sequence: TGTGCCAGCAGTCAAGATGCGTCCTACGAGCAGTACTTC. Translated, it gives CASSQDASYEQYF.

This chain joins TRBV6-1 and TRBJ2-7; TRBD1 matches 7 bases. V trimming: 3 bases; J trimming: 5 bases; junction bases outside the gene matches: 13. The CDR3 has 16 residues. CDR1 and CDR2 (germline): MNHNS, SASEGT. As DNA, the CDR3 is TGTGCCAGCAGTGATCACCCGACAGGGCTAAAGGACGAGCAGTACTTC. Residues: CASSDHPTGLKDEQYF.